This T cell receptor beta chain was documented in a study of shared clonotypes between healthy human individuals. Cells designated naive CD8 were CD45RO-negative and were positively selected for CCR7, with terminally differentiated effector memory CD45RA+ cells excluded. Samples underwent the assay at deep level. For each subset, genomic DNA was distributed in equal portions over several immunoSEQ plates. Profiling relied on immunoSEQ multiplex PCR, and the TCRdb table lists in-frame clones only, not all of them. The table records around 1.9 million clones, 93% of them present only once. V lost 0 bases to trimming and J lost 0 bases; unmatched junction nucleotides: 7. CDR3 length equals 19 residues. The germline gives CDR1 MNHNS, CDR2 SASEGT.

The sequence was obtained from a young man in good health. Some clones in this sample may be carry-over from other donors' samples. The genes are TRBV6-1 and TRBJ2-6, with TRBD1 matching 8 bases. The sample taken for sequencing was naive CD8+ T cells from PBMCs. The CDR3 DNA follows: TGTGCCAGCAGTGAAGCGTGGACAGGGATCTTCTCTGGGGCCAACGTCCTGACTTTC. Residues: CASSEAWTGIFSGANVLTF.